A single T cell receptor (beta chain) is shown here with its context. Its antigen is undetermined. Naive or memory CD4+ cells were cultured 1:1 with T cell-depleted PBMCs plus CEF. This entry is derived from a study of CD4 T cells in relation to SARS-CoV-2 and coronaviruses. The overall study: After 10 days of antigen culture, PBMC TCR beta CDR3s were sequenced. Study-wide results and limits: Pre-pandemic and post-infection samples never came from the same donor. This crossreactivity analysis covered spike protein alone, no other viral proteins.

Method: immunoSEQ multiplex PCR; TCRdb's copy keeps in-frame clones and lacks some. The table shows about 40,000 clones, with roughly 84% occurring only once. This CDR3 region has 17 residues. Germline V gene sequence: CDR1 SEHNR, CDR2 FQNEAQ (reference sequence). The V end was cut by 2 bases, the J end by 2 bases, with 18 bases between. This sequence was found in an adult with COVID-19. The V gene is TRBV7-9, the J gene TRBJ2-5; D uncertain. Input material: naive CD4+ T cells from PBMCs, cultured in vitro. The subset: naive CD4+ T cells isolated by negative enrichment. CDR3 protein: CASSLKKAGRVQETQYF. Here the CDR3 DNA reads TGTGCCAGCAGCTTAAAGAAGGCCGGTAGGGTTCAAGAGACCCAGTACTTC.